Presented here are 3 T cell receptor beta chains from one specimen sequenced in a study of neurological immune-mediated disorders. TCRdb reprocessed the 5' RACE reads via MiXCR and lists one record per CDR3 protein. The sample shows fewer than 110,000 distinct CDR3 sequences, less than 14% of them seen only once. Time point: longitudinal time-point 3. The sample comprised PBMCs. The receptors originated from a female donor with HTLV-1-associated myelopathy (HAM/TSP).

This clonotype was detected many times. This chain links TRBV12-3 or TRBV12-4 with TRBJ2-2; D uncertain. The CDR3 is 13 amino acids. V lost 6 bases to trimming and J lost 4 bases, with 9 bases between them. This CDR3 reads CASSGISTGELFF. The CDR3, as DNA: TGTGCCAGCAGCGGTATTTCCACCGGGGAGCTGTTTTTT.

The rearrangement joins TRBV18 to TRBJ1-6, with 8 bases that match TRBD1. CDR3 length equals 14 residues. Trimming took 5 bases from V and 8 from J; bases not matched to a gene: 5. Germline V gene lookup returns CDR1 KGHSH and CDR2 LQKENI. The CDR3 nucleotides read TGTGCCAGCTCAACGACGACAGGGGATTCACCCCTCCACTTT. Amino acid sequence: CASSTTTGDSPLHF.

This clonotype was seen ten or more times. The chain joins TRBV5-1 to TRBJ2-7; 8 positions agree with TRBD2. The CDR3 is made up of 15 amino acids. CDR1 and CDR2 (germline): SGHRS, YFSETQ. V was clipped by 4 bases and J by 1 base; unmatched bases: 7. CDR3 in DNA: TGCGCCAGCAGCCCCGGGGGGGGGCCTTCCTACGAGCAGTACTTC. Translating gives CASSPGGGPSYEQYF.